These 16 T cell receptor beta chains were all obtained from the same sample, sequenced in a study of cytomegalovirus exposure and HLA in healthy donors. The PCR employed 60 Vbeta primers together with 13 Jbeta primers. Libraries were prepared by immunoSEQ multiplex PCR; TCRdb keeps only in-frame clonotypes and omits some of them. The sample shows about 170,000 clones, about 82% of them seen only once. The sequenced sample consisted of PBMCs. The receptor set was obtained from a male donor in good health and CMV-seronegative.

The V call is TRBV5-6, the J call TRBJ2-3, with TRBD1 identical over 9 bases. J was trimmed by 5 bases and V by 2 bases; bases with no gene match: 9. The CDR3 runs to 16 residues. CDR1 is SGHDT, CDR2 YYEEEE, per germline. CDR3 amino acids: CASSLRPDRGEDTQYF. CDR3 nucleotides: TGTGCCAGCAGCTTACGCCCGGACAGGGGTGAAGATACGCAGTATTTT. The whole variable domain, remainder taken from reference TRBV5-6 and TRBJ2-3, is DAGVTQSPTHLIKTRGQQVTLRCSPKSGHDTVSWYQQALGQGPQFIFQYYEEEERQRGNFPDRFSGHQFPNYSSELNVNALLLGDSALYLCASSLRPDRGEDTQYFGPGTRLTVL.

The chain combines TRBV7-9 with TRBJ2-3; D is uncertain. Trimming took 3 bases from V and 0 from J, leaving 4 bases between them. CDR1 and CDR2 (germline): SEHNR, FQNEAQ (reference sequence). CDR3 size: 13 residues. The CDR3 loop is CASSLGSTDTQYF. The CDR3 coding sequence is TGTGCCAGCAGCTTGGGCAGCACAGATACGCAGTATTTT.

This clone was seen more than once but under ten times. The chain uses TRBV7-6 and TRBJ1-2, with D tentatively TRBD1 (5 bases). Germline CDR1 and CDR2: SGHVS and FNYEAQ. V was shortened by 5 bases and J by 4 bases, with 14 bases between the two germline ends. CDR3 length equals 14 residues. The CDR3 coding sequence is TGTGCCAGCAGCGGGGGGGACGGAGCCTATGGCTACACCTTC. Residues: CASSGGDGAYGYTF.

This chain's CDR3 is CASSLGAGGPNTGELFF. The DNA of the CDR3 is TGTGCCAGCAGCTTAGGAGCAGGGGGGCCGAACACCGGGGAGCTGTTTTTT. The J gene is TRBJ2-2, the V gene TRBV7-8; TRBD1 is a possible D gene (7 bases). The V gene's germline CDR1 is SGHVS and CDR2 FQNEAQ. With 1 base removed from V and 0 bases from J, the gap between germline ends came to 12 bases. The CDR3 is 17 residues long. Filled out from reference TRBV7-8 and TRBJ2-2, the complete variable domain reads GAGVSQSPRYKVAKRGQDVALRCDPISGHVSLFWYQQALGQGPEFLTYFQNEAQLDKSGLPSDRFFAERPEGSVSTLKIQRTQQEDSAVYLCASSLGAGGPNTGELFFGEGSRLTVL.

CDR3 bases: TGTGCCAGCAGTCCAGCAGGGGGGGATACGCAGTATTTT. It yields the protein CASSPAGGDTQYF. The chain uses TRBV11-2 and TRBJ2-3; weak D call: TRBD1 (7 bases). Trimming took off 6 bases at V and 6 bases at J, with 13 bases between the two ends. Germline V gives CDR1 SGHAT, CDR2 FQNNGV. This CDR3 has 13 residues.

This sequence joins TRBV30 and TRBJ1-1; D gene ambiguous. Germline CDR1 GTSNPN, CDR2 SVGIG (reference sequence). With 0 bases removed from V and 10 bases from J, the gap between germline ends came to 15 bases. The CDR3 is made up of 13 amino acids. The CDR3 loop is CAWSVGNGLGAFF. In DNA, the CDR3 is TGTGCCTGGAGTGTAGGAAACGGGTTGGGAGCTTTCTTT.

In DNA, the CDR3 is TGTGCCAGTAGTATGAGGGCAGAGAACACTGAAGCTTTCTTT. As protein: CASSMRAENTEAFF. The chain couples TRBV19 to TRBJ1-1; D gene ambiguous. The CDR3 sequence is 14 residues long. CDR1 and CDR2 (germline): LNHDA, SQIVND (reference sequence). Trimming pared 3 bases from V and 1 base from J, leaving 9 bases between. The full variable domain, rest sourced from reference TRBV19 and TRBJ1-1, is DGGITQSPKYLFRKEGQNVTLSCEQNLNHDAMYWYRQDPGQGLRLIYYSQIVNDFQKGDIAEGYSVSREKKESFPLTVTSAQKNPTAFYLCASSMRAENTEAFFGQGTRLTVV.

This chain joins TRBV5-4 and TRBJ2-1; 9 bases map to TRBD2. This CDR3 is built from 16 residues. Germline V CDR1 and CDR2: SGHNT, YYREEE (reference sequence). V was clipped by 3 bases and J by 9 bases; unmatched bases: 13. CDR3 DNA: TGTGCCAGCAGCTCTAGGGCGGGGGGGCCCGCTTTTGAGCAGTTCTTC. Its protein product is CASSSRAGGPAFEQFF.

The V call is TRBV29-1, the J call TRBJ2-2, with a weak D call TRBD1 (6 bases). Germline V gives CDR1 SQVTM, CDR2 ANQGSEA. This CDR3 is 12 amino acids long. V was clipped by 4 bases and J by 6 bases, with 9 bases between them. CDR3 residues: CSVGQVPGELFF. CDR3 DNA: TGCAGCGTTGGACAGGTCCCCGGGGAGCTGTTTTTT.

V is TRBV29-1 and J is TRBJ2-2; D is uncertain. The V end was cut by 0 bases, the J end by 2 bases, with 7 bases between. The germline gives CDR1 SQVTM, CDR2 ANQGSEA. CDR3 length equals 14 residues. The CDR3 sequence: CSVEEQPNTGELFF. The CDR3 nucleotides are TGCAGCGTTGAAGAACAGCCCAACACCGGGGAGCTGTTTTTT.

The chain joins TRBV7-2 to TRBJ1-2; 7 bases line up with TRBD1. Germline V lookup: CDR1 SGHTA, CDR2 FQGNSA. Germline trimming cut 7 bases from V and 2 bases from J; bases unmatched to any gene: 13. The length of the CDR3 is 16 residues. CDR3 nucleotide sequence: TGTGCCAGCACCTTCCTGGTCACAGGGGCCAACTATGGCTACACCTTC. This gives the protein CASTFLVTGANYGYTF.

This chain uses TRBV28 with TRBJ2-2; TRBD2 agrees at 15 bases. CDR3 length: 17 residues. Germline CDR1 MDHEN, CDR2 SYDVKM. After removal of 6 bases from V and 4 bases from J, the junction contained 6 bases not matched to a gene. In nucleotides, the CDR3 is TGTGCCAGCAGAGGACTAGCGGGGGGGCCGGGCACCGGGGAGCTGTTTTTT. It is translated as CASRGLAGGPGTGELFF.

The chain recombines TRBV4-2 with TRBJ1-1, with 10 bases identical to TRBD1. CDR3 length: 16 residues. In germline, CDR1 is LGHNA, CDR2 YNFKEQ. V gave up 5 bases and J gave up 5 bases; unmatched junction bases: 11. CDR3 sequence: CASSTSTGGADTEAFF. The CDR3 DNA reads as TGTGCCAGCAGCACATCGACAGGGGGCGCCGATACTGAAGCTTTCTTT.

The chain has TRBV7-8 and TRBJ2-7, with D possibly TRBD1 on 6 matching bases. This CDR3 has 14 residues. Trimming stripped 5 bases from V and 3 bases from J, with 14 bases between. Germline CDR1 is SGHVS and CDR2 is FQNEAQ. Written as DNA, the CDR3 is TGTGCCAGCAGCCAGGGACAAATTATCTACGAGCAGTACTTC. Protein sequence: CASSQGQIIYEQYF.

The CDR3 sequence: CASSPGQGNFYGYTF. The CDR3 DNA is TGTGCCAGCAGCCCTGGACAGGGTAATTTCTATGGCTACACCTTC. The J gene is TRBJ1-2, the V gene TRBV7-6, with 8 nucleotides matching TRBD1. The CDR3 length is 15 residues. V was pared by 5 bases and J by 4 bases, with 9 bases of the junction left unmatched. CDR1 and CDR2 (germline): SGHVS, FNYEAQ. The whole variable domain, filled in from reference TRBV7-6 and TRBJ1-2, reads GAGVSQSPRYKVTKRGQDVALRCDPISGHVSLYWYRQALGQGPEFLTYFNYEAQQDKSGLPNDRFSAERPEGSISTLTIQRTEQRDSAMYRCASSPGQGNFYGYTFGSGTRLTVV.

In nucleotides, the CDR3 is TGTGCCAGCAGTTTAAACGGACAGGCCAATCAGCCCCAGCATTTT. Translation: CASSLNGQANQPQHF. The V gene is TRBV27, the J gene TRBJ1-5, with 7 bases fitting TRBD1. Germline CDR1 is MNHEY and CDR2 is SMNVEV (reference sequence). The CDR3 runs 15 residues. With 2 bases clipped from V and 3 bases from J, the junction kept 4 bases outside the gene matches.